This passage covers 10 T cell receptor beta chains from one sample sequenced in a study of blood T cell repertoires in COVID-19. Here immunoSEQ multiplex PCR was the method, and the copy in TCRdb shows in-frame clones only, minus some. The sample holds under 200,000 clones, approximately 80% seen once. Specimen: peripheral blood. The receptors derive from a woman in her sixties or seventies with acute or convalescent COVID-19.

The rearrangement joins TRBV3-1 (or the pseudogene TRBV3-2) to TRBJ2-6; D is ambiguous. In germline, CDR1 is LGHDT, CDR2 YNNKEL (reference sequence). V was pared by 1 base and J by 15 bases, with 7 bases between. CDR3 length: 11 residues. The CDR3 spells CASSQGSGLTF. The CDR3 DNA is TGTGCCAGCAGCCAAGGGTCCGGCCTGACTTTC.

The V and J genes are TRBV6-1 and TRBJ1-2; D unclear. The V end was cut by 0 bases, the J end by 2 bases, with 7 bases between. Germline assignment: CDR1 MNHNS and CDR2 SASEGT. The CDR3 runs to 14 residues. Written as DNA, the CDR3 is TGTGCCAGCAGTGAAGCCCTAGGCAACTATGGCTACACCTTC. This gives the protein CASSEALGNYGYTF.

CDR3 in amino acids: CASSQDSNYGYTF. CDR3 DNA: TGTGCCAGCAGCCAAGATAGTAACTATGGCTACACCTTC. V and J are TRBV3-1 (or the pseudogene TRBV3-2) and TRBJ1-2; D is unresolved. Germline V CDR1 and CDR2: LGHDT, YNNKEL (reference sequence). The ends were cut back, 0 bases at V and 1 base at J, with 3 bases in the middle. This CDR3 is 13 amino acids long.

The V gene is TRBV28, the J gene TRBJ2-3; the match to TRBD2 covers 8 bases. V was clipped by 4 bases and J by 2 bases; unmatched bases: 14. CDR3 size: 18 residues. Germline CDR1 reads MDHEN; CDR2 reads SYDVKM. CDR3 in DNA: TGTGCCAGCAGTTCTTCCCGTATCGGGGGGGCACCCACAGATACGCAGTATTTT. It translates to CASSSSRIGGAPTDTQYF.

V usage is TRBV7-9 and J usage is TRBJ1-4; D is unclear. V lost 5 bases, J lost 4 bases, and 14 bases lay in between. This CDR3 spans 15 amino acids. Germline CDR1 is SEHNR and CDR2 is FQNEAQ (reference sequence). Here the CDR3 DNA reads TGTGCCAGCAGCCTCCAACGGGGAGGTAATGAAAAACTGTTTTTT. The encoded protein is CASSLQRGGNEKLFF.

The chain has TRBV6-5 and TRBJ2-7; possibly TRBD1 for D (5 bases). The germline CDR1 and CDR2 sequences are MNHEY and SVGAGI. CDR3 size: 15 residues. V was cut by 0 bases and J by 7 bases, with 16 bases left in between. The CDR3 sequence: CASSYSIGAQTEQYF. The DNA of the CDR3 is TGTGCCAGCAGTTACTCGATAGGGGCCCAAACTGAGCAGTACTTC.

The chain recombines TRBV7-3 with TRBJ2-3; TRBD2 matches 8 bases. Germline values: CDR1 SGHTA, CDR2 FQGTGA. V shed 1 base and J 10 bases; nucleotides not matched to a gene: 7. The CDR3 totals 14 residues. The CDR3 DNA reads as TGTGCCAGCAGCTTAAGCCCGGGGGGGCCACCGCAGTATTTT. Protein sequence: CASSLSPGGPPQYF.

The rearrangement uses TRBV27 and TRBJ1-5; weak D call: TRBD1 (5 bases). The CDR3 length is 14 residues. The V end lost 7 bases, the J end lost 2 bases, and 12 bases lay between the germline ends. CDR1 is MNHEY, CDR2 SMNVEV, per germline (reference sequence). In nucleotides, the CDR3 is TGTGCCAGCAAGTCTACAGGAGGCAATCAGCCCCAGCATTTT. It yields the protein CASKSTGGNQPQHF.

The CDR3 DNA reads as TGTGCCAGCAGCTTTGGGGACAGTCGGGATCAAGAGACCCAGTACTTC. Its protein product is CASSFGDSRDQETQYF. The chain joins TRBV7-2 to TRBJ2-5; TRBD1 aligns across 7 bases. Trimming removed 3 bases from V and 2 bases from J; junction bases left unmatched: 9. CDR3 length equals 16 residues. CDR1 and CDR2 (germline): SGHTA, FQGNSA. Full variable domain (rest looked up from reference TRBV7-2 and TRBJ2-5): GAGVSQSPSNKVTEKGKDVELRCDPISGHTALYWYRQSLGQGLEFLIYFQGNSAPDKSGLPSDRFSAERTGGSVSTLTIQRTQQEDSAVYLCASSFGDSRDQETQYFGPGTRLLVL.

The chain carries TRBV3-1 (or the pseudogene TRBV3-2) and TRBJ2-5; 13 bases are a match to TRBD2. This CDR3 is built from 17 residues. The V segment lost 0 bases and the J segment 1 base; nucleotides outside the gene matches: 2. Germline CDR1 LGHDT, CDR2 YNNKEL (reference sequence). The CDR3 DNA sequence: TGTGCCAGCAGCCAAGATCGACTAGCGGGGGGCCAAGAGACCCAGTACTTC. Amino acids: CASSQDRLAGGQETQYF.